This TCR beta chain was recorded in a study of blood T cells in healthy people across ages (dated by TCRdb to about 2015). About the full investigation: In model experiments, template switching captured about one uniquely barcoded TCR beta cDNA molecule for every two T cells. The study measured age-related changes in TCR beta repertoire diversity using deep sequencing normalized with unique cDNA molecular identifiers. The donors were divided into four age groups: young (average around 15 years), middle-aged (around 37), aged (approximately 62) and long-lived (roughly 88). The study analyzed two additional independent replicas of 1 million unique cDNA reads from the same blood draw for two donors, one aged 18 to 30 and one aged 80 or older. To avoid experimental bias, donors of different ages were randomly spread across the sequencing lanes. What the research found in general, with its limitations: Observed TCR beta diversity per million T cells fell roughly linearly with age, and a significant reduction was already apparent by age around 40. Observed TCR beta diversity correlated strongly with the percentage of naive T cells measured by flow cytometry. Estimates of total diversity from one million sequenced T cells were regarded as lower bounds and underestimates. Conclusive comparison of naive and antigen-experienced compartments was prevented by the profiling of bulk unsorted PBMCs. Because donor CMV infection status was unknown, age-related changes in expanded clonotypes were potentially confounded. Compared with the aged group, the long-lived group had more naive CD4+ T cells, fewer expanded clones and increased TCR diversity, a pattern suggesting age selection.

Systemically healthy Caucasian individuals from Russia, some 36 in total and aged roughly 6 to 95 years, were included as donors. Each donor gave about 9.7 milliliters of peripheral blood, drawn into EDTA-treated Vacutainer tubes. Ficoll-Paque density-gradient centrifugation was used to isolate PBMCs, with at least 6 million per sample. Total RNA was extracted from PBMCs with Trizol reagent, with at least 6 micrograms obtained per sample. For every donor, an aliquot of PBMCs went through flow cytometry to measure the percentages of naive CD45RAhigh/CD27high T cells. Library preparation used 5' RACE. Sequenced using an Illumina HiSeq 2500. A second PCR of about 7 to 12 cycles was run with a J-beta primer mix and a sample-barcoded 5' primer. Each TCR beta cDNA molecule received a unique molecular identifier from a template-switch 5' adaptor carrying 12 random nucleotides. Each sample yielded at least 2.5 million CDR3-containing paired-end reads. First-strand cDNA synthesis was performed from all RNA using the Mint cDNA synthesis kit, with priming by a TRBC-specific oligonucleotide. Following uracil-DNA glycosylase treatment, all cDNA underwent a first 18-cycle PCR with the universal primers M1SS and BC2_uni_R. Concerning the study's data processing: Each sample was normalized by randomly selecting 1 million high-quality reads, each carrying a distinct molecular identifier. Instead of being binned into consensus sequences, reads with shared molecular identifiers were discarded. CDR3 identification, clonotype clustering and error correction used MiTCR with a Q25 quality threshold and the strictest error-elimination algorithm. Lower-bound total TCR beta diversity was estimated with a nonparametric unseen species model using Euler transformation. The public sequencing data were trimmed at Q25 with fastp and processed into clonotypes with MiXCR by TCRdb, which kept only in-frame beta chains. CDR3 protein sequences are deduplicated, and each keeps its most common genes and DNA. It is TCRdb's table, rather than the study itself, that gives the V and J calls and clone size. In this sample the table shows about 830,000 distinct CDR3 sequences, more than 45% of which occur a single time. The ten largest clones add up to roughly 22% of the sample.

The CDR3 runs 17 residues from the cysteine to the phenylalanine. Only the CDR3 portion is preserved as DNA: 51 bases, with reading frame beginning at the first base. At the junction V is shortened by 0 bases and J by 0 bases, with 14 bases in between. The germline V gene encodes CDR1 SGHVS and CDR2 FQNEAQ. Of note for this clonotype: There is no known antigen for this receptor. The input lacks base qualities; no much larger clone sits a single base away.

The clonotype comes from a man younger than 40 in good health. The sequenced sample consisted of blood. This chain joins TRBV7-8 to TRBJ2-5; the D call could be TRBD1 or TRBD2, with each sharing 5 bases. The DNA is as follows: TGTGCCAGCAGCTTAGCGCGTCGAGGGGCCGACCAAGAGACCCAGTACTTC. It encodes CASSLARRGADQETQYF.